The following is a T cell receptor (beta chain) sequence with its context. This entry comes from a study of patients and donors after allogeneic stem cell transplantation. TCRdb itself ran the RT-PCR reads through MiXCR, one entry per CDR3 protein. The repertoire holds about 160,000 distinct CDR3 sequences, with about 40% as singletons. CDR3 length: 15 residues. Germline-derived CDR1 and CDR2 are MNHEY and SVGAGI. Trimming removed 6 bases from V and 0 bases from J, with 12 bases in between. The chain uses TRBV6-5 and TRBJ2-1, with no clear D. The material sequenced was blood, either unsorted or a sorted T cell fraction (not recorded which). This clonotype originated in a human donor who was either an allogeneic HSCT recipient or a stem cell or donor lymphocyte infusion donor (not recorded which). It is not recorded whose cells these are; they may come from a transplant donor. The CDR3 DNA reads TGTGCCAGCAGCGACGACCGAGGCTCCTACAATGAGCAGTTCTTC. Translating it yields CASSDDRGSYNEQFF.